Below, 4 T cell receptor beta chains from the same sample are listed, as sequenced in a study of blood T cell repertoires in COVID-19. The method was immunoSEQ multiplex PCR; TCRdb's version includes in-frame clones alone and lacks a portion of them. The sample shows approximately 180,000 clones, roughly 88% of them seen only once. Source material: PBMCs or T cells enriched from blood (not recorded which). These TCRs come from a man aged 50 or older who had recovered from COVID-19.

This clone was recorded a few times. A junction end diverges from the germline sequence, so it may reflect a read error. The chain recombines TRBV6-1 with TRBJ2-7; 9 bases agree with TRBD1. The CDR3 spans 13 residues. CDR1 MNHNS and CDR2 SASEGT come from the germline V gene. The CDR3 DNA reads as TGTGCCAGCAGTGAAGCGGGGACAGGGCCCCCGGACTTC. Translation gives CASSEAGTGPPDF.

The chain joins TRBV7-9 to TRBJ2-3, with D possibly matching TRBD1 (6 bases). The CDR3 runs 13 residues. CDR1 is SEHNR, CDR2 FQNEAQ, per germline (reference sequence). V lost 3 bases and J 4 bases, leaving 8 bases between the germline ends. The CDR3 here is CASSFGGADTQYF. Here the CDR3 DNA reads TGTGCCAGCAGCTTTGGGGGCGCAGATACGCAGTATTTT.

This clone turned up a few times. The rearrangement uses TRBV11-1 and TRBJ2-1; TRBD2 agrees at 11 bases. Germline assignment: CDR1 SGHAT and CDR2 FQDESV (reference sequence). This CDR3 has 16 amino acids. Trimming at V came to 5 bases and at J to 3 bases, leaving 6 bases not matched to a gene. Here the CDR3 reads CASSPRTSGLYNEQFF. The DNA for the CDR3 is TGTGCCAGCAGCCCCCGGACTAGCGGGCTCTACAATGAGCAGTTCTTC.

CDR3 sequence reads: CASSDRDRGISETQYF. The CDR3 DNA is TGTGCCAGCAGCGACCGGGACAGGGGCATATCAGAGACCCAGTACTTC. The chain couples TRBV7-2 to TRBJ2-5, with 10 bases identical to TRBD1. The CDR3 spans 16 residues. The ends lost 5 bases at V and 4 bases at J; junction bases unmatched: 10. Per germline, CDR1 SGHTA and CDR2 FQGNSA.